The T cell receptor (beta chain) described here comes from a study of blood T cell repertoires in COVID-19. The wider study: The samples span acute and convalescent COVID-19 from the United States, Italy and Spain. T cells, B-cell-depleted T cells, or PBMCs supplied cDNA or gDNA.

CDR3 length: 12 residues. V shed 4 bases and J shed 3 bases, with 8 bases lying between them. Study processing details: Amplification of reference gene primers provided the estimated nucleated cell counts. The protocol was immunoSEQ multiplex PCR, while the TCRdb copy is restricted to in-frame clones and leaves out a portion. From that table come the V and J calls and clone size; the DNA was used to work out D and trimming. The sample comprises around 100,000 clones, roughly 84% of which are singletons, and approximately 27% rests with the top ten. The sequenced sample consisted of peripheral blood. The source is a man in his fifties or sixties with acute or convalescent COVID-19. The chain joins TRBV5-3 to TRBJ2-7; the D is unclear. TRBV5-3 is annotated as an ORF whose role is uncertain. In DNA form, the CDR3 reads TGTGCCAGAAGCAAAATCTACTACGAGCAGTACGTC. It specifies CARSKIYYEQYV.